The next 15 T cell receptor beta chains were all read from a single sample in a study of shared clonotypes between healthy human individuals. Profiling relied on immunoSEQ multiplex PCR, and the TCRdb table lists in-frame clones only, not all of them. Of some 2,100,000 clones in the sample, about 92% were seen once. CD45RO negativity and positive selection for CCR7 defined naive CD8 cells, a population that excluded terminally differentiated effector memory CD45RA+ cells. Sequences were obtained from naive CD8+ T cells from PBMCs. Receptors originate from a man between 18 and 35 years old in good health. Some clones in this sample may be carry-over from other donors' samples.

The chain links TRBV7-9 to TRBJ2-1; TRBD1 aligns across 9 bases. Germline trimming cut 5 bases from V and 6 bases from J; bases unmatched to any gene: 11. This CDR3 is 16 amino acids long. Germline V lookup: CDR1 SEHNR, CDR2 FQNEAQ (reference sequence). The chain's CDR3 is CASSPRGTGSFNEQFF. Here the CDR3 DNA reads TGTGCCAGCAGCCCGCGCGGGACAGGGTCGTTCAATGAGCAGTTCTTC.

This clone showed up just a few times. This chain joins TRBV10-3 and TRBJ1-2; D remains unclear. The germline V gene encodes CDR1 ENHRY and CDR2 SYGVKD. With 7 bases removed from V and 8 bases from J, the gap between germline ends came to 14 bases. The CDR3 is made up of 12 amino acids. The CDR3 region has the DNA TGTGCCATCACCCCCCCATTTGGGGGCTACACCTTC. Amino acid sequence: CAITPPFGGYTF.

This clone has just one count. Written as DNA, the CDR3 is TGTGCCGGAATTTCCGGGACAGCTTACAATGAGCAGTTCTTC. It codes for CAGISGTAYNEQFF. The V call is TRBV2, the J call TRBJ2-1; 7 nucleotides line up with TRBD1. V trimming: 11 bases; J trimming: 4 bases; junction bases outside the gene matches: 11. The CDR3 covers 14 residues. Per the germline V gene, CDR1 is SNHLY and CDR2 is FYNNEI.

Details on this clone: The same CDR3 also results from other DNA sequences found in this sample. V gene TRBV4-3 combines with J gene TRBJ1-1; 8 bases are a match to TRBD1. Trimming removed 2 bases from V and 3 bases from J; junction bases left unmatched: 5. Germline lookup yields CDR1 LGHNA and CDR2 YSLEER. The CDR3 is 15 residues long. The DNA for the CDR3 is TGCGCCAGCAGCCAACTCACAGGGGGGGACACTGAAGCTTTCTTT. It is translated as CASSQLTGGDTEAFF.

This chain links TRBV11-2 with TRBJ2-7, with unresolved D. Trimming stripped 5 bases from V and 4 bases from J, with 9 bases between. The CDR3 consists of 12 residues. Germline V CDR1 and CDR2: SGHAT, FQNNGV. This CDR3 is CASSLPPYEQYF. CDR3 coding DNA: TGTGCCAGCAGCCTTCCTCCTTACGAGCAGTACTTC.

This CDR3 is CASSSHALDEQYF. CDR3 DNA: TGCGCCAGCAGCTCCCACGCCCTGGACGAGCAGTACTTC. This chain uses TRBV5-1 with TRBJ2-7; D unresolved. Germline V gene lookup returns CDR1 SGHRS and CDR2 YFSETQ. CDR3 length: 13 amino acids. V lost 3 bases and J 5 bases, leaving 12 bases between the germline ends.

This chain links TRBV4-1 with TRBJ1-3; 11 positions agree with TRBD1. V dropped 0 bases and J dropped 4; count of bases not matched to a gene: 11. The CDR3 spans 19 residues. Germline V gives CDR1 MGHRA, CDR2 YSYEKL. CDR3 residues: CASSQDWTGGEFLGNTIYF. CDR3 DNA: TGCGCCAGCAGCCAAGATTGGACAGGGGGCGAATTCCTCGGAAACACCATATATTTT.

The genes are TRBV4-1 and TRBJ1-1; a weak D match, TRBD1 (5 bases). The CDR3 extends over 15 amino acids. Germline V lookup: CDR1 MGHRA, CDR2 YSYEKL. V was trimmed by 0 bases and J by 2 bases, leaving 10 bases between them. Written as DNA, the CDR3 is TGCGCCAGCAGCCAAGAGATACAGGCCAACACTGAAGCTTTCTTT. Protein product: CASSQEIQANTEAFF.

The chain is built from TRBV2 and TRBJ2-1; D possibly corresponds to TRBD2 (5 bases). CDR3 length: 12 amino acids. Trimming cost V 7 bases and J 3 bases, with 7 bases left between them. From germline, CDR1 is SNHLY and CDR2 FYNNEI. This CDR3 is CASKTNYNEQFF. In nucleotides, the CDR3 is TGTGCCAGCAAGACTAACTACAATGAGCAGTTCTTC.

J is TRBJ2-7 and V is TRBV28; D is perhaps TRBD1 or TRBD2 (5 bases each). Between the trimmed V and J ends, which lost 3 bases and 4 bases, there was a span of 13 bases. Germline-derived CDR1 and CDR2 are MDHEN and SYDVKM. The CDR3 length is 14 residues. The CDR3 bases are TGTGCCAGCAGTTTCCGACGAGGGGATTACGAGCAGTACTTC. Amino acids: CASSFRRGDYEQYF.

V is TRBV13 and J is TRBJ1-3, with TRBD1 matching 9 bases. The CDR3 contains 18 residues. The germline CDR1 and CDR2 sequences are PRHDT and FYEKMQ (reference sequence). The junction had 6 bases not matched to a gene; V was cut back by 0 bases and J by 0 bases. The CDR3: CASSLGMGQGISGNTIYF. Here the CDR3 DNA reads TGTGCCAGCAGCTTAGGCATGGGACAGGGAATCTCTGGAAACACCATATATTTT. Full variable domain (missing parts from reference TRBV13 and TRBJ1-3): AAGVIQSPRHLIKEKRETATLKCYPIPRHDTVYWYQQGPGQDPQFLISFYEKMQSDKGSIPDRFSAQQFSDYHSELNMSSLELGDSALYFCASSLGMGQGISGNTIYFGEGSWLTVV.

The chain combines TRBV4-1 with TRBJ1-5; D call uncertain. V gave up 4 bases and J gave up 2 bases, with 18 bases separating them. The CDR3 runs 17 residues. Germline values: CDR1 MGHRA, CDR2 YSYEKL. CDR3 in amino acids: CASSPAGGPVGNQPQHF. For the CDR3, the DNA is TGCGCCAGCAGCCCCGCCGGTGGCCCTGTTGGCAATCAGCCCCAGCATTTT.

The rearrangement joins TRBV6-4 to TRBJ2-3; possibly TRBD2 for D (6 bases). The CDR3 totals 15 residues. Trimming pared 4 bases from V and 3 bases from J, leaving 14 bases between. Germline V gives CDR1 MRHNA, CDR2 SNTAGT. The CDR3 region is CASSATRRGTDTQYF. The DNA of the CDR3 is TGTGCCAGCAGTGCGACTAGGAGGGGAACAGATACGCAGTATTTT.

The chain recombines TRBV9 with TRBJ2-1; 12 positions agree with TRBD2. The V gene end was trimmed by 4 bases and the J gene end by 7 bases; junction bases not matched to a gene: 9. The CDR3 is made up of 16 amino acids. Germline V gives CDR1 SGDLS, CDR2 YYNGEE. The DNA for the CDR3 is TGTGCCAGCAGCCCTCGGACTAGCGGGAAGTATAATGAGCAGTTCTTC. Residues: CASSPRTSGKYNEQFF.

This sequence joins TRBV28 and TRBJ2-7, with 8 bases fitting TRBD1. Trimming cost V 3 bases and J 4 bases; bases outside gene matches: 8. Germline CDR1 reads MDHEN; CDR2 reads SYDVKM. CDR3 length: 15 amino acids. The CDR3 bases are TGTGCCAGCAGTTTCTCCAGGGGGCGAGCTTACGAGCAGTACTTC. This encodes CASSFSRGRAYEQYF.